These T cell receptor beta chains were read from a single sample in a study of blood T cell repertoires in COVID-19. Here immunoSEQ multiplex PCR was the method, and the copy in TCRdb shows in-frame clones only, minus some. The table has 100,000 to 150,000 clones, around 84% seen once. Sequenced material: peripheral blood. All receptors come from a woman of 80 years or more with acute or convalescent COVID-19. Both conserved end residues are part of each CDR3. The order of the fields is J gene, clone size, V gene, D gene, CDR3 DNA, CDR3 protein. The D gene is left open where the match is weak. Clone size appears in some rows only: once, few, many, or a class for an expanded clone.

TRBJ2-1	-	TRBV18	TRBD2	TGTGCCAGCTCACCACTTGGGACTAGCGGGAGAGGTGAGCAGTTCTTC	CASSPLGTSGRGEQFF
TRBJ1-1	-	TRBV5-1	TRBD1	TGCGCCAGCACACTTCGAACCGACAGGGAGGAAACTGAAGCTTTCTTT	CASTLRTDREETEAFF
TRBJ2-1	-	TRBV7-2	-	TGTGCCAGCAGCTCCCTAGGGTCGGTGAGGGAGTTGCAGTTCTTC	CASSSLGSVRELQFF
TRBJ2-1	-	TRBV5-4	-	TGTGCCAGCAGCGCGATAGCGAACTCCTACAATGAGCAGTTCTTC	CASSAIANSYNEQFF
TRBJ2-1	-	TRBV25-1	TRBD2	TGTGCCAGCAGTCAGGGACTAGCGCTAAATGAGCAGTTCTTC	CASSQGLALNEQFF
TRBJ1-1	-	TRBV19	-	TGTGCCAGTACCCCGGACAGATTTGGCGCTTTCTTT	CASTPDRFGAFF
TRBJ1-6	-	TRBV6-2/TRBV6-3	TRBD1	TGTGCCAGCAGTTTACAAGGACAGGGAAATTCACCCCTCCACTTT	CASSLQGQGNSPLHF
TRBJ2-6	-	TRBV23-1	-	TGCGCCAGCAGTCAACCGGGTGGTGGGGCCAACGTCCTGACTTTC	CASSQPGGGANVLTF
TRBJ1-1	-	TRBV5-1	-	TGCGCCAGCAGCCGTCTCGGACAGAAGAACACTGAAGCTTTCTTT	CASSRLGQKNTEAFF
TRBJ2-7	-	TRBV7-7	TRBD1	TGTGCCAGCAGCTTAGTGACAGGGGCTGGCGAGCAGTACTTC	CASSLVTGAGEQYF
TRBJ1-4	-	TRBV4-3	-	TGCGCCAGCAGCCAAGATAGCCTCCGGGGTGAAAAACTGTTTTTT	CASSQDSLRGEKLFF
TRBJ2-7	-	TRBV6-1	-	TGTGCCAGCAGAAATCCACTCTCCTACGAGCAGTACTTC	CASRNPLSYEQYF
TRBJ2-2	-	TRBV9	-	TGTGCCAGCAGCGTAACGGGTCTGAACACCGGGGAGCTGTTTTTT	CASSVTGLNTGELFF
TRBJ1-6	few	TRBV5-6	-	TGTGCCAGCAGCTTGGATGAGAGTTCACCCCTCCACTTT	CASSLDESSPLHF
TRBJ2-1	-	TRBV7-6	-	TGTGCCAGCAGCCGTGAGGAGAGCGGTTCGTTCTACAATGAGCAGTTCTTC	CASSREESGSFYNEQFF
TRBJ2-1	-	TRBV10-1	TRBD2	TGCGCCAGCAGTGTAGATAGCGGGAGGTCGTATGAGCAGTTCTTC	CASSVDSGRSYEQFF
TRBJ2-2	-	TRBV3-1/TRBV3-2	-	TGTGCCAGCAGCCAAGCGTATAGCGGGGAGCTGTTTTTT	CASSQAYSGELFF
TRBJ2-1	-	TRBV9	-	TGTGCCAGCAGCGTAGAGGGGGAGCTCGGCTATGAGCAGTTCTTC	CASSVEGELGYEQFF
TRBJ2-3	-	TRBV10-3	TRBD2	TGTGCCATCAACAAAGCGGGAGTTAACACAGATACGCAGTATTTT	CAINKAGVNTDTQYF
TRBJ1-2	-	TRBV6-5	-	TGTGCCAGCAGTTACTCAGCGAACTATGGCTACACCTTC	CASSYSANYGYTF
TRBJ1-1	-	TRBV7-6	TRBD1	TGTGCCAGCAGCGAAGGGGGCGCAGGGACTGAAGCTTTCTTT	CASSEGGAGTEAFF
TRBJ1-1	-	TRBV5-4	TRBD1	TGTGCCAGCAGCGCCAGACAGGGTGGGGGCACTGAAGCTTTCTTT	CASSARQGGGTEAFF
TRBJ1-1	-	TRBV6-5	-	TGTGCCAGCAGTTACTCGAACATGAACACTGAAGCTTTCTTT	CASSYSNMNTEAFF
TRBJ2-1	-	TRBV7-2	TRBD2	TGTGCCAGCAGCTTAGGGACTAGCGTGGGTGAGCAGTTCTTC	CASSLGTSVGEQFF
TRBJ1-2	-	TRBV11-2	-	TGTGCCAGCAGCCTATTCGGCAGGAAGCTTAACTATGGCTACACCTTC	CASSLFGRKLNYGYTF
TRBJ2-3	-	TRBV12-5	-	TGTGCTAGTGGACAGGGGGGGGATGGAGATACGCAGTATTTT	CASGQGGDGDTQYF
TRBJ1-4	-	TRBV15	-	TGTGCCACCAGCCGGCGGGTTAATGAAAAACTGTTTTTT	CATSRRVNEKLFF
TRBJ1-4	-	TRBV5-8	TRBD1	TGTGCCAGCAGCTTCTCCGGGACAGGGGTTCGGAAACTGTTTTTT	CASSFSGTGVRKLFF
TRBJ2-7	-	TRBV30	-	TGTGCCTGGAGTAGGGGGGGAACATCCTACGAGCAGTACTTC	CAWSRGGTSYEQYF
TRBJ2-2	once	TRBV5-5	-	TGTGCCAGCAGCTTGGCCCCTCACGGGGCCGGGGAGCTGTTTTTT	CASSLAPHGAGELFF
TRBJ2-5	-	TRBV7-6	TRBD2	TGTGCCAGCAGCTCGAGACTAGCGTTTCGAGAGACCCAGTACTTC	CASSSRLAFRETQYF
TRBJ1-3	-	TRBV3-1/TRBV3-2	TRBD1	TGTGCCAGCAGCCCGTCGTTTCAGGGGGCCGGAGGAAACACCATATATTTT	CASSPSFQGAGGNTIYF
TRBJ2-1	-	TRBV4-3	-	TGCGCCAGCAGCCAAGTGTTGAGTGCCCATTACAATGAGCAGTTCTTC	CASSQVLSAHYNEQFF
TRBJ1-2	-	TRBV15	-	TGTGCCACCAGCAGAGGGCGATTGGAGGGCTACACCTTC	CATSRGRLEGYTF
TRBJ1-5	-	TRBV5-6	-	TGTGCCAGCAGCTTTTTGAACAGAGCTAGCAATCAGCCCCAGCATTTT	CASSFLNRASNQPQHF
TRBJ2-1	-	TRBV3-1/TRBV3-2	-	TGTGCCAGCAGCCAAGTTCAGGATTCCTCCTACAATGAGCAGTTCTTC	CASSQVQDSSYNEQFF
TRBJ1-5	few	TRBV19	TRBD1	TGTGCCAGTCAAAAGGTGACAGGGGTGGGTTGGAATCAGCCCCAGCATTTT	CASQKVTGVGWNQPQHF
TRBJ1-1	-	TRBV6-1	TRBD1	TGTGCCAGCAGTGAAAACAGGGGGCGGACTGAAGCTTTCTTT	CASSENRGRTEAFF
TRBJ1-1	-	TRBV7-2	-	TGTGCCAGCAGCTTAGGCCAGGCGAACACTGAAGCTTTCTTT	CASSLGQANTEAFF